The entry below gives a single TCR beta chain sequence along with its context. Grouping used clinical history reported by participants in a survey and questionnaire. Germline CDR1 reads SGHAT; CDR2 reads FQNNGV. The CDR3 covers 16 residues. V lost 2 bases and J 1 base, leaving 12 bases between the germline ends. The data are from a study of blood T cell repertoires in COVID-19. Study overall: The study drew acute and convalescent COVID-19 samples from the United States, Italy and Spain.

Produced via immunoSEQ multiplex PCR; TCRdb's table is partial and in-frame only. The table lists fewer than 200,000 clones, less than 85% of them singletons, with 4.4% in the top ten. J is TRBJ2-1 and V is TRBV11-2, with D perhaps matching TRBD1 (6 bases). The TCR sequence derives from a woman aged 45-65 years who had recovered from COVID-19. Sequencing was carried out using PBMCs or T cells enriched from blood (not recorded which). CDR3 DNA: TGTGCCAGCAGCTTACACGCAGGGGCGTCCTACAATGAGCAGTTCTTC. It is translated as CASSLHAGASYNEQFF.